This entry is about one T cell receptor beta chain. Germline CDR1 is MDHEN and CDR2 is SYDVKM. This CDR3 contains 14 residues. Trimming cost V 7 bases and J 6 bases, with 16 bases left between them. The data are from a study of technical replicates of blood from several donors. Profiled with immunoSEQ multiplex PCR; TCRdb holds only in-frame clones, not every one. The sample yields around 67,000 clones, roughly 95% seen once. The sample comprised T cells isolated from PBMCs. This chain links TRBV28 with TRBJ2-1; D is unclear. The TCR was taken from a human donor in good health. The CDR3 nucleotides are TGTGCCAGCACCATAACAAACAGCCTCAATGAGCAGTTCTTC. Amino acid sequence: CASTITNSLNEQFF.